This is a list of T cell receptor beta chains from one sample in a study of blood T cells in healthy people across ages. TCRdb reprocessed the 5' RACE reads with MiXCR, giving one entry per CDR3 protein. Of about 1 million distinct CDR3 sequences listed, less than 50% are singletons. Sequenced: blood. The receptors shown here come from a woman between 55 and 75 years old in good health. CDR3s include the opening cysteine and the closing phenylalanine or tryptophan. A D gene is named only where the DNA matches it firmly. Only some rows state a clone size, as once, few, many or a class for expanded clones.

size | D | J | V | CDR3 | DNA
NA | TRBD2 | TRBJ2-1 | TRBV3-1 | CANSQASTGGQFF | TGTGCCAACAGCCAAGCTTCGACGGGGGGGCAGTTCTTC
few | NA | TRBJ1-2 | TRBV27 | CASSLSVGLNYGYTF | TGTGCCAGCAGTTTATCGGTAGGATTGAACTATGGCTACACCTTC
few | TRBD2 | TRBJ2-3 | TRBV20-1 | CSAGETSGTTDTQYF | TGCAGTGCTGGGGAGACTAGCGGAACCACAGATACGCAGTATTTT
NA | TRBD2 | TRBJ2-2 | TRBV7-2 | CASSPSGRLTGELFF | TGTGCCAGCAGCCCTAGCGGGAGACTCACCGGGGAGCTGTTTTTT
NA | TRBD2 | TRBJ2-5 | TRBV29-1 | CSVPLTSGQETQYF | TGCAGCGTTCCCTTGACTAGCGGCCAAGAGACCCAGTACTTC
few | TRBD2 | TRBJ2-7 | TRBV20-1 | CSARDQTSGSPYEQYF | TGCAGTGCTAGAGATCAGACTAGCGGGAGTCCCTACGAGCAGTACTTC
few | NA | TRBJ2-7 | TRBV6-1 | CASSEWGRQVPDYEQYF | TGTGCCAGCAGTGAGTGGGGCCGCCAGGTTCCGGATTACGAGCAGTACTTC
NA | TRBD2 | TRBJ2-7 | TRBV2 | CAIQYSGATYEQYF | TGTGCCATCCAGTATAGCGGGGCAACCTACGAGCAGTACTTC
NA | NA | TRBJ2-7 | TRBV10-3 | CAISEGHRYEQYF | TGTGCCATCAGCGAGGGACATCGCTACGAGCAGTACTTC
NA | NA | TRBJ2-1 | TRBV12-5 | CASGPRTPGGNEQFF | TGTGCTAGTGGACCCCGGACCCCCGGCGGCAATGAGCAGTTCTTC
once | NA | TRBJ1-4 | TRBV12-3/TRBV12-4 | CASSRRDGATNEKLFF | TGTGCCAGCAGCCGCAGGGATGGTGCAACTAATGAAAAACTGTTTTTT
NA | NA | TRBJ2-5 | TRBV7-9 | CASSLRPGTAQETQYF | TGTGCCAGCAGCTTACGGCCGGGGACCGCCCAAGAGACCCAGTACTTC